A selection of T cell receptor beta chains follows, all from one sample in a study of blood T cell repertoires in COVID-19. Sequencing used immunoSEQ multiplex PCR; TCRdb keeps in-frame clones, though not all of them. The sample records roughly 300,000 clones, roughly 90% being singletons. Input material: PBMCs or T cells enriched from blood (not recorded which). Receptors originate from a woman in her 30s who had recovered from COVID-19. Both conserved end residues are trimmed from each CDR3. Size is omitted from some rows. Given values are once, few, many or a class for expanded clones.

j_gene	v_gene	abundance	CDR3aa
TRBJ2-3	TRBV10-3	many	VIRGNFGTDTQY
TRBJ2-7	TRBV4-1	NA	ASSKFQRGGYEQY
TRBJ2-1	TRBV6-2/TRBV6-3	once	ASSRASRPYNEQF
TRBJ1-1	TRBV5-1	NA	ASSGDRGRTEAF
TRBJ2-5	TRBV7-9	few	ASSSQAGGLIETQY
TRBJ2-7	TRBV7-6	NA	ASSFGLAPIDEQY
TRBJ2-7	TRBV6-2/TRBV6-3	NA	ASSYPPLSSYEQY
TRBJ2-1	TRBV18	NA	ASSRALAEYNEQF
TRBJ2-5	TRBV5-1	NA	ASSLGPAGGQETQY
TRBJ1-5	TRBV10-3	NA	AISDAGVTQPQH